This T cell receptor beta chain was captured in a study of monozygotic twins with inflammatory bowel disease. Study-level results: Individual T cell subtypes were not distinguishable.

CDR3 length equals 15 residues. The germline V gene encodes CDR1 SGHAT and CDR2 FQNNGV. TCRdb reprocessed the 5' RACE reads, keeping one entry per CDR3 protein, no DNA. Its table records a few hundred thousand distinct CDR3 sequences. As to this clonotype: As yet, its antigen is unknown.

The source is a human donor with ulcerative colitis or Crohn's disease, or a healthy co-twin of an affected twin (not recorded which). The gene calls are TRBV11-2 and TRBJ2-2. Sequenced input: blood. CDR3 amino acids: CASSLLWKNTGELFF.